This paragraph covers one T cell receptor beta chain sequence. These data come from a study of blood T cell repertoires in COVID-19. Turning to the study itself: Spain, Italy and the United States supplied samples that represented acute and convalescent COVID-19.

Categorization into cohorts depended on clinical history that participants reported. Symptom resolution, clearance, or two negative PCRs marked donors in Cohort 3 as recovered. TCRdb keeps only in-frame clones here, not all; method: immunoSEQ multiplex PCR. Here the sample spans roughly 200,000 clones, 86% being singletons. The specimen sequenced was PBMCs or T cells enriched from blood (not recorded which). The sequence was collected from a woman in her thirties who had recovered from COVID-19.

The CDR3 sequence is CASSDYRTGSGNTIYF. The CDR3 region has the DNA TGTGCCAGCAGTGATTATAGGACAGGCTCTGGAAACACCATATATTTT. The chain has TRBV25-1 and TRBJ1-3; 7 positions match TRBD1. There are 16 residues in the CDR3. V trimming: 3 bases; J trimming: 0 bases; junction bases outside the gene matches: 5. Germline lookup yields CDR1 MGHDK and CDR2 SYGVNS. The variable domain in full, completed from reference TRBV25-1 and TRBJ1-3, reads EADIYQTPRYLVIGTGKKITLECSQTMGHDKMYWYQQDPGMELHLIHYSYGVNSTEKGDLSSESTVSRIRTEHFPLTLESARPSHTSQYLCASSDYRTGSGNTIYFGEGSWLTVV.